This T cell receptor (beta chain) was identified during a study of sequential checkpoint blockade in melanoma. As for the study in general: Patients were randomized 1:1 to nivolumab-then-ipilimumab or ipilimumab-then-nivolumab first-line. Both treatment sequences were followed by maintenance nivolumab.

With 2 bases removed from V and 0 bases from J, the gap between germline ends came to 6 bases. The CDR3 spans 14 residues. The germline CDR1 and CDR2 sequences are MNHEY and SMNVEV (reference sequence). This table comes from immunoSEQ multiplex PCR, and its TCRdb copy is limited to in-frame clones, with some not included. The table includes around 34,000 clones, under 90% detected once. The treatment: randomized to nivolumab then ipilimumab (arm A) or the reverse (arm B). DNA-damaging chemotherapy had not been given to any patient beforehand. Live CD3+CD8+ CD19− CD56− cells were sorted from PBMCs. Only one count was recorded for this clone.

The chain combines TRBV27 with TRBJ2-3; D not resolved. This clonotype originated in a human donor with melanoma. Sequences were derived from CD8+ T cells sorted from blood (inferred from file names), sampled from a patient given nivolumab and ipilimumab in sequence. The CDR3 is CASSLPTSTDTQYF. In DNA form, the CDR3 reads TGTGCCAGCAGTTTACCAACTAGCACAGATACGCAGTATTTT.